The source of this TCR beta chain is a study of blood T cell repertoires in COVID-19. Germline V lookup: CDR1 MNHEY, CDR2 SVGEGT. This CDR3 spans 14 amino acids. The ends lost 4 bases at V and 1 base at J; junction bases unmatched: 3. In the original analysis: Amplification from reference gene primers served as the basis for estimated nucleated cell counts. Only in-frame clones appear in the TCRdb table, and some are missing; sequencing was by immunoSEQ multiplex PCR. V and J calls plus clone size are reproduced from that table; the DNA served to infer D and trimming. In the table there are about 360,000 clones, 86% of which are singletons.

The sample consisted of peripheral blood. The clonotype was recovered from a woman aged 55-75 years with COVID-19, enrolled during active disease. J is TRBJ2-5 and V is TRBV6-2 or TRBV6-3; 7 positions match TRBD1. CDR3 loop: CASSFRDSQETQYF. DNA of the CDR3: TGTGCCAGCAGTTTCCGGGACAGCCAAGAGACCCAGTACTTC.